This T cell receptor (beta chain) was captured by sequencing in a study of cytomegalovirus exposure and HLA in healthy donors. Whole-study findings and limits: Relative to equally common others, HLA-associated TCR beta chains showed greater clonal expansion in a later analysis. Common viral pathogens were later found to be apparently linked to several of the most significant clusters.

Regarding this clone: Its antigen is not identified.

The PCR was carried out with 60 Vbeta primers and 13 Jbeta primers. Profiled with immunoSEQ multiplex PCR; TCRdb holds only in-frame clones, not every one. Here the sample spans about 150,000 clones, about 84% being singletons. The sample comprised PBMCs. This receptor was identified in a male donor in good health and CMV-seronegative.

The DNA for the CDR3 is TGTGCCACCAGCAGGGACAGGGCGGCCTACGAGCAGTACTTC. It is translated as CATSRDRAAYEQYF. The chain couples TRBV15 to TRBJ2-7; 8 bases agree with TRBD1. Germline CDR1 and CDR2: LNHNV and YYDKDF (reference sequence). With 3 bases clipped from V and 2 bases from J, the junction kept 3 bases outside the gene matches. The CDR3 is made up of 14 amino acids.